This T cell receptor (beta chain) appears in the sequencing data of a study of Tregs in tolerant kidney transplant recipients (dated by TCRdb to between 2019 and 2020). Background on the whole study: TCRbeta sequencing was used in the study to identify donor-specific regulatory T cells before combined kidney and bone marrow transplantation, and the identified cells were then tracked after transplant. Several methods of expanding Tregs specific for an allogeneic donor were compared by TCRbeta repertoire sequencing in a few healthy controls. Points the paper makes about the study in general: Expanding Tregs with activated donor B cells appeared to identify the most biologically relevant and donor-specific TCRbeta repertoire. Although technical replication error seemed to be minimal, the question of biological reproducibility was not addressed directly. The study was constrained by small patient numbers, and validation of the findings is required in larger populations and under other immunosuppression protocols.

Unstimulated Tregs (CD4+CD25+CD127-), CD4+ non-Tregs (CD4+CD25-), CD4 and CD8 cells were FACS-sorted from thawed PBMCs. Blood from healthy controls was obtained either from healthy volunteers or as purchased buffy coats. Healthy control blood was processed to PBMCs with a Ficoll density gradient and then cryopreserved, whereas patient PBMCs were collected both before and after transplant. Concerning this clone: Its antigen target is currently unknown. There are no base qualities to consult, and no much larger clone falls within one base.

For TCRbeta CDR3 sequencing, genomic DNA was extracted from sorted cells using the QIAGEN DNeasy Blood and Tissue Kit. High-throughput TCRbeta CDR3 sequencing was carried out commercially through immunoSEQ, with PCR amplification with bias correction and internal controls included. The published analysis was carried out like this. Unique productive TCRbeta sequences were defined by CDR3 nucleotide sequence where primers matched, otherwise by CDR3 amino acid sequence with Vbeta and Jbeta genes. To correct for sorting error, sequences found in more than one sorted population at a frequency ratio of 2:1 or less were discarded, and the remaining shared sequences were assigned to the population with the higher frequency. A sequence counted as donor-reactive if, in CFSE-low cells, the sequence had a frequency of at least 0.01% and was expanded at least 5-fold compared with unstimulated cells. Jensen-Shannon divergence, calculated on the top 100 TCRbeta sequences ranked by frequency, was used to quantify repertoire divergence. For samples with multiple sequencing runs, sorting error was corrected separately for each run before the runs were pooled. Held by TCRdb, this immuneACCESS table contains in-frame sequences only and omits some clones. Under half of the omission traces to an unresolved V gene where checked; the cause of the rest is unknown. V and J calls and clone size come straight from that table; D and trimming were deduced from the DNA. This sample lists roughly 250,000 clones; about 80% were detected once. Of the sample, less than 0.75% is held by the ten largest clones.

The CDR3 holds 15 amino acids from the cysteine to the phenylalanine. The kept DNA is CDR3 alone, 45 bases in frame from the first base. Sequences MNHEY (CDR1) and SVGAGI (CDR2) are obtained from the germline V gene. V is shortened by 0 bases, J by 5 bases, and the region joining them spans 11 bases. The chain is encoded by TRBV6-5 joined to TRBJ1-5, and TRBD1 may be the D gene, going by 5 matching bases. The TCR comes from a human donor in good health. Sequenced input: CD4+ T cells from blood. CDR3 sequence: CASSYSRQLHQPQHF. The sequence in DNA is TGTGCCAGCAGTTACTCGAGACAGCTCCATCAGCCCCAGCATTTT.